This entry lists 14 T cell receptor beta chains sequenced from one sample in a study of T cell changes during pregnancy in multiple sclerosis. Only in-frame clones appear in the TCRdb table, and some are missing; sequencing was by immunoSEQ multiplex PCR. Here the sample spans 70,000 to 100,000 clones, roughly 90% being singletons. Sample: peripheral blood, taken in the first trimester of pregnancy. Every receptor here comes from a female donor with multiple sclerosis, enrolled in a pregnancy study.

The CDR3 DNA is TGTGCCAGCAGCTTAACCCGCCTAGGCCAAGAGACCCAGTACTTC. As protein: CASSLTRLGQETQYF. This rearrangement joins TRBV7-3 to TRBJ2-5, with D uncertain. CDR3 length equals 15 residues. Trimming stripped 0 bases from V and 1 base from J, with 9 bases between. Germline V CDR1 and CDR2: SGHTA, FQGTGA. The full variable domain, rest sourced from reference TRBV7-3 and TRBJ2-5, is GAGVSQTPSNKVTEKGKYVELRCDPISGHTALYWYRQSLGQGPEFLIYFQGTGAADDSGLPNDRFFAVRPEGSVSTLKIQRTERGDSAVYLCASSLTRLGQETQYFGPGTRLLVL.

The chain couples TRBV7-6 to TRBJ2-1; a possible D gene is TRBD2 (6 bases). The CDR3 extends over 15 amino acids. V was trimmed by 1 base and J by 6 bases, leaving 13 bases between them. The germline CDR1 and CDR2 sequences are SGHVS and FNYEAQ. The CDR3 DNA is TGTGCCAGCAGCTTAGGTCGTTCGGGAGTCAATGAGCAGTTCTTC. This sequence encodes CASSLGRSGVNEQFF.

V usage is TRBV5-1 and J usage is TRBJ2-6, with unresolved D. Germline CDR1 SGHRS, CDR2 YFSETQ. This CDR3 is 16 amino acids long. Trimming pared 0 bases from V and 3 bases from J, leaving 10 bases between. CDR3 nucleotide sequence: TGCGCCAGCAGCTTGGTTTCGGGTAGTGGGGCCAACGTCCTGACTTTC. It is translated as CASSLVSGSGANVLTF.

The CDR3 spells CASSLFGLTGELFF. The CDR3 nucleotides are TGTGCCAGCAGCTTGTTCGGACTCACCGGGGAGCTGTTTTTT. The chain uses TRBV5-8 and TRBJ2-2; D perhaps matches TRBD2 (5 bases). The CDR3 runs to 14 residues. CDR1 SGHTS and CDR2 YDEGEE come from the germline V gene. With 1 base removed from V and 4 bases from J, the gap between germline ends came to 8 bases.

This clone has a single count. The chain is built from TRBV6-1 and TRBJ2-1, with 9 bases fitting TRBD1. Germline values: CDR1 MNHNS, CDR2 SASEGT. J gave up 5 bases and V 4 bases, and 3 bases lay outside the gene matches. The CDR3 sequence is 14 residues long. This CDR3 reads CASSAGDRDNEQFF. The CDR3 DNA sequence: TGTGCCAGCAGTGCCGGGGACAGGGACAATGAGCAGTTCTTC.

V and J are TRBV27 and TRBJ2-4; possible D gene TRBD2, 5 bases. V was shortened by 4 bases and J by 0 bases, with 13 bases between the two germline ends. Germline CDR1 is MNHEY and CDR2 is SMNVEV (reference sequence). This CDR3 has 16 amino acids. CDR3 sequence: CASSSPGEGAKNIQYF. CDR3 nucleotide sequence: TGTGCCAGCAGTTCCCCAGGTGAGGGAGCCAAAAACATTCAGTACTTC.

The chain has TRBV5-4 and TRBJ2-1, with a weak D call TRBD1 (6 bases). The germline CDR1 and CDR2 sequences are SGHNT and YYREEE (reference sequence). This CDR3 has 15 amino acids. Trimming left V 6 bases short and J 4 bases short, with 17 bases between. CDR3 loop: CASKMRQASYNEQFF. The CDR3 bases are TGTGCCAGCAAAATGAGACAGGCGTCGTACAATGAGCAGTTCTTC. Combining the CDR3 with reference TRBV5-4 and TRBJ2-1 gives the whole variable domain ETGVTQSPTHLIKTRGQQVTLRCSSQSGHNTVSWYQQALGQGPQFIFQYYREEENGRGNFPPRFSGLQFPNYSSELNVNALELDDSALYLCASKMRQASYNEQFFGPGTRLTVL.

This sequence joins TRBV5-4 and TRBJ2-3; TRBD2 matches at 7 bases. With 5 bases clipped from V and 4 bases from J, the junction kept 4 bases outside the gene matches. Germline V gives CDR1 SGHNT, CDR2 YYREEE (reference sequence). This CDR3 comprises 13 residues. The CDR3 DNA follows: TGTGCCAGCAGGGGACTATCGGCAGATACGCAGTATTTT. Translation gives CASRGLSADTQYF.

The chain combines TRBV27 with TRBJ2-1, with 8 bases aligning to TRBD2. Germline V gives CDR1 MNHEY, CDR2 SMNVEV (reference sequence). V gave up 6 bases and J gave up 2 bases; unmatched junction bases: 9. There are 16 residues in the CDR3. The CDR3 protein is CASRQAGVVPYNEQFF. The CDR3 coding sequence is TGTGCCAGCAGGCAAGCGGGAGTAGTCCCCTACAATGAGCAGTTCTTC.

This chain uses TRBV5-6 with TRBJ2-2; D uncertain. The germline V and J ends were trimmed by 1 base and 1 base, with 5 bases remaining between them. Germline V gene data show CDR1 as SGHDT and CDR2 as YYEEEE. The length of the CDR3 is 14 residues. CDR3 in amino acids: CASSLQENTGELFF. CDR3 coding DNA: TGTGCCAGCAGCTTGCAGGAGAACACCGGGGAGCTGTTTTTT.

A single count supports this clone. The chain is built from TRBV7-9 and TRBJ2-2; 9 nucleotides line up with TRBD1. Trimming cost V 6 bases and J 2 bases; bases outside gene matches: 1. The CDR3 length is 14 residues. Germline CDR1 reads SEHNR; CDR2 reads FQNEAQ (reference sequence). CDR3 DNA sequence: TGTGCCAGCAGGGGACAGGGTAACACCGGGGAGCTGTTTTTT. Amino acid sequence: CASRGQGNTGELFF.

The chain uses TRBV28 and TRBJ1-1; the match to TRBD1 covers 10 bases. Looked up from germline, CDR1 is MDHEN and CDR2 is SYDVKM. CDR3 length: 17 amino acids. With V trimmed by 1 base and J by 2 bases, 7 bases remained unmatched. CDR3 nucleotide sequence: TGTGCCAGCAGTTTATTTTCGGGACAGGGGCTTAACACTGAAGCTTTCTTT. It is translated as CASSLFSGQGLNTEAFF.

The chain combines TRBV9 with TRBJ2-7; no clear D. The CDR3 sequence is 14 residues long. The germline V gene has CDR1 SGDLS and CDR2 YYNGEE. Deletions cut 0 bases from V and 4 bases from J, with 11 bases between. The CDR3 nucleotides read TGTGCCAGCAGCGTAGGTCCCAGGTGGTACGAGCAGTACTTC. Amino acids: CASSVGPRWYEQYF.

The rearrangement links TRBV7-2 to TRBJ2-3, with D possibly TRBD2 on 7 matching bases. The CDR3 runs to 13 residues. Germline lookup yields CDR1 SGHTA and CDR2 FQGNSA. The germline V and J ends were trimmed by 5 bases and 8 bases, with 14 bases remaining between them. The CDR3 coding sequence is TGTGCCAGCAGCCCCCAAGGGGGGGGTACGCAGTATTTT. Translation: CASSPQGGGTQYF.